This T cell receptor beta chain stems from a study of blood T cell repertoires in COVID-19. Study background: There were acute and convalescent COVID-19 samples, and they came from the United States, Italy and Spain. Nucleic acid was either cDNA or gDNA, and it came from T cells, B-cell-depleted T cells, or PBMCs.

This CDR3 has 13 residues. From germline, CDR1 is SGHRS and CDR2 YFSETQ. V was clipped by 2 bases and J by 5 bases, with 8 bases between them. This clone was picked up a small number of times. Per the original methods: Counts of nucleated cells, estimated from reference gene primer amplification, were obtained. TCRdb's copy holds only in-frame clones and misses some; the assay was immunoSEQ multiplex PCR. The V and J calls and clone size are taken from that table; D and trimming were inferred from the DNA. In the table there are around 250,000 clones, 85% to 90% of which are singletons. The sample consisted of peripheral blood. This clonotype was obtained from a woman between 35 and 50 years old who had recovered from COVID-19. V is TRBV5-1 and J is TRBJ2-1; tentative D call: TRBD2 (6 bases). CDR3 amino acids: CASSFGTDNEQFF. The CDR3, as DNA: TGCGCCAGCAGCTTCGGGACTGACAATGAGCAGTTCTTC.